The 26 T cell receptor beta chains below come from one sample, sequenced in a study of control samples from healthy donors and cancer patients. Method: immunoSEQ multiplex PCR; TCRdb's copy keeps in-frame clones and lacks some. The sample carries about 98,000 clones, about 80% recorded once. Sequenced: blood. Every receptor here comes from a woman aged 30 to 39 in good health.

V and J are TRBV3-1 (or the pseudogene TRBV3-2) and TRBJ2-3; 7 nucleotides line up with TRBD1. This CDR3 has 14 amino acids. The V gene's germline CDR1 is LGHDT and CDR2 YNNKEL (reference sequence). V lost 1 base and J lost 3; bases outside the gene matches: 1. The CDR3 spells CASSQGGQTDTQYF. The DNA of the CDR3 is TGTGCCAGCAGCCAAGGGGGACAGACAGATACGCAGTATTTT.

This chain uses TRBV6-2 or TRBV6-3 with TRBJ2-7; D possibly corresponds to TRBD2 (5 bases). The CDR3 sequence is 17 residues long. Trimming removed 3 bases from V and 3 bases from J, with 21 bases in between. CDR1 and CDR2 (germline): MNHEY, SVGEGT. In DNA, the CDR3 is TGTGCCAGCAGTTATATCCTCTCTCGGCTGAGGGACTACGAGCAGTACTTC. This codes for CASSYILSRLRDYEQYF.

V is TRBV5-8 and J is TRBJ1-6; weak D call: TRBD1 (6 bases). The CDR3 contains 14 residues. The V gene's germline CDR1 is SGHTS and CDR2 YDEGEE. V lost 4 bases and J 8 bases, leaving 13 bases between the germline ends. Here the CDR3 reads CASSRGHYYSPLHF. CDR3 sequence (DNA): TGTGCCAGCAGCCGGGGACATTATTATTCACCCCTCCACTTT.

V and J are TRBV5-7 and TRBJ2-5; tentative D call: TRBD2 (5 bases). TRBV5-7 is reported as an ORF; its role is uncertain. The CDR3 contains 14 residues. V lost 6 bases, J lost 5 bases, and 17 bases lay in between. The CDR3 coding sequence is TGTGCCAGCACCGAGGGCCCAGCCCGGGAGACCCAGTACTTC. This gives the protein CASTEGPARETQYF.

Only one count was recorded for this clone. The chain combines TRBV9 with TRBJ1-5, with D perhaps matching TRBD1 (6 bases). Trimming stripped 0 bases from V and 6 bases from J, with 10 bases between. Per germline, CDR1 SGDLS and CDR2 YYNGEE. The CDR3 sequence is 14 residues long. CDR3 loop: CASSVAGRGQPQHF. In DNA, the CDR3 is TGTGCCAGCAGCGTAGCGGGCAGGGGTCAGCCCCAGCATTTT.

This clone was recorded a few times. V is TRBV6-1 and J is TRBJ2-2, with D possibly TRBD1 on 6 matching bases. This CDR3 comprises 16 residues. Per the germline V gene, CDR1 is MNHNS and CDR2 is SASEGT. Deletions cut 4 bases from V and 3 bases from J, with 15 bases between. CDR3 sequence: CASSANRVSYTGELFF. The CDR3 DNA reads TGTGCCAGCAGTGCCAACAGGGTTAGTTACACCGGGGAGCTGTTTTTT.

The V gene is TRBV5-5, the J gene TRBJ2-1; 15 bases align to TRBD2. The J segment lost 1 base and the V segment lost 0 bases, leaving 8 bases of the junction unmatched. Per germline, CDR1 SGHKS and CDR2 YYEKEE (reference sequence). The CDR3 contains 20 residues. The CDR3 loop is CASSLVGLAGGPESYNEQFF. CDR3 DNA: TGTGCCAGCAGCTTGGTAGGACTAGCGGGGGGGCCGGAATCCTACAATGAGCAGTTCTTC.

V usage is TRBV29-1 and J usage is TRBJ2-3, with D perhaps assigned TRBD1 or TRBD2 (5 bases each). CDR1 SQVTM and CDR2 ANQGSEA come from the germline V gene. The CDR3 extends over 12 amino acids. Trimming left V 4 bases short and J 6 bases short, with 11 bases between. CDR3 sequence: CSVVGGLDTQYF. The CDR3 DNA sequence: TGCAGCGTTGTTGGGGGTCTCGATACGCAGTATTTT.

A few counts support this clone. The rearrangement uses TRBV11-2 and TRBJ2-2, with no clear D. Trimming shortened V by 2 bases and J by 4 bases, and 8 bases separated the two germline ends. Germline assignment: CDR1 SGHAT and CDR2 FQNNGV. This CDR3 has 14 residues. In DNA, the CDR3 is TGTGCCAGCAGCTTATTTCAGAGCACCGGGGAGCTGTTTTTT. Its protein is CASSLFQSTGELFF.

The chain links TRBV6-4 to TRBJ1-6; D is possibly TRBD1 (5 bases). This CDR3 is 14 amino acids long. In germline, CDR1 is MRHNA, CDR2 SNTAGT. The germline V and J ends were trimmed by 4 bases and 11 bases, with 15 bases remaining between them. CDR3 amino acids: CASSVFPRATPLHF. The CDR3 bases are TGTGCCAGCAGTGTCTTTCCCAGGGCTACACCCCTCCACTTT.

The chain links TRBV28 to TRBJ2-7; a possible D gene is TRBD2 (6 bases). Deletions cut 6 bases from V and 4 bases from J, with 10 bases between. In germline, CDR1 is MDHEN, CDR2 SYDVKM. There are 12 residues in the CDR3. The CDR3 reads CASSTGGYEQYF. CDR3 sequence (DNA): TGTGCCAGCAGCACTGGGGGGTACGAGCAGTACTTC. Complete variable domain (other parts from reference TRBV28 and TRBJ2-7): DVKVTQSSRYLVKRTGEKVFLECVQDMDHENMFWYRQDPGLGLRLIYFSYDVKMKEKGDIPEGYSVSREKKERFSLILESASTNQTSMYLCASSTGGYEQYFGPGTRLTVT.

The chain combines TRBV6-5 with TRBJ1-6; perhaps TRBD1 as D (5 bases). Trimming left V 2 bases short and J 6 bases short, with 8 bases between. The CDR3 extends over 14 amino acids. The germline gives CDR1 MNHEY, CDR2 SVGAGI. The CDR3 sequence: CASSYGGSNSPLHF. In DNA form, the CDR3 reads TGTGCCAGCAGTTACGGGGGTAGTAATTCACCCCTCCACTTT.

The chain uses TRBV19 and TRBJ1-5; 7 nucleotides agree with TRBD1. The V segment lost 3 bases and the J segment 6 bases; nucleotides outside the gene matches: 11. This CDR3 is 16 amino acids long. Germline V gene lookup returns CDR1 LNHDA and CDR2 SQIVND (reference sequence). As DNA, the CDR3 is TGTGCCAGTAGTATCCCCAGGGGGGATTGGAGTCAGCCCCAGCATTTT. Translated: CASSIPRGDWSQPQHF.

The chain links TRBV29-1 to TRBJ2-2; D gene uncertain. Per the germline V gene, CDR1 is SQVTM and CDR2 is ANQGSEA. Trimming stripped 4 bases from V and 5 bases from J, with 8 bases between. The CDR3 runs 12 residues. The CDR3 DNA reads as TGCAGCGTTGTGGGGTGGACCGGGGAGCTGTTTTTT. It encodes CSVVGWTGELFF.

The chain links TRBV7-3 to TRBJ2-5, with 9 positions matching TRBD1. Germline trimming cut 5 bases from V and 4 bases from J; bases unmatched to any gene: 5. There are 14 residues in the CDR3. CDR1 SGHTA and CDR2 FQGTGA come from the germline V gene. The CDR3 nucleotides read TGTGCCAGCAGCCCAACAGGGGGCGGAGAGACCCAGTACTTC. It is translated as CASSPTGGGETQYF.

This sequence joins TRBV6-5 and TRBJ2-1; weak D call: TRBD2 (6 bases). Germline CDR1 MNHEY, CDR2 SVGAGI. The CDR3 runs 15 residues. Trimming took off 8 bases at V and 3 bases at J, with 17 bases between the two ends. The CDR3 is CASRTRRGLYNEQFF. DNA for the CDR3: TGTGCCAGCCGCACGCGGCGGGGCCTCTACAATGAGCAGTTCTTC.

The chain uses TRBV6-6 and TRBJ2-7; 11 bases are a match to TRBD2. The CDR3 extends over 14 amino acids. V was pared by 10 bases and J by 7 bases, with 12 bases of the junction left unmatched. The germline gives CDR1 MNHNY, CDR2 SVGAGI (reference sequence). CDR3 residues: CAILAGVPGGEQYF. CDR3 DNA: TGTGCCATACTAGCGGGGGTGCCAGGTGGAGAGCAGTACTTC.

The rearrangement joins TRBV30 to TRBJ1-6; TRBD1 is a possible D gene (5 bases). Trimming pared 1 base from V and 6 bases from J, leaving 13 bases between. Germline CDR1 reads GTSNPN; CDR2 reads SVGIG (reference sequence). The CDR3 has 15 amino acids. CDR3 sequence reads: CAWSATGTFNSPLHF. The DNA for the CDR3 is TGTGCCTGGAGTGCCACCGGGACCTTTAATTCACCCCTCCACTTT.

The chain joins TRBV7-2 to TRBJ2-7, with D perhaps being TRBD1 or TRBD2 (6 bases each). The germline V gene has CDR1 SGHTA and CDR2 FQGNSA. This CDR3 contains 14 residues. V dropped 3 bases and J dropped 3 bases, with 12 bases sitting between them. Here the CDR3 reads CASSLGGWGYEQYF. As DNA, the CDR3 is TGTGCCAGCAGCTTGGGGGGCTGGGGCTACGAGCAGTACTTC.

The chain carries TRBV6-5 and TRBJ1-1; TRBD1 might be the D (6 bases). The CDR3 loop spans 15 amino acids. Deletions cut 0 bases from V and 3 bases from J, with 11 bases between. Germline V gene data show CDR1 as MNHEY and CDR2 as SVGAGI. The CDR3 loop is CASSYSPQGYTEAFF. The CDR3 DNA reads TGTGCCAGCAGTTACTCTCCACAGGGTTACACTGAAGCTTTCTTT.

The J gene is TRBJ1-6, the V gene TRBV5-6; D gene uncertain. Germline V gene sequence: CDR1 SGHDT, CDR2 YYEEEE. V was trimmed by 1 base and J by 7 bases, leaving 3 bases between them. The CDR3 sequence is 12 residues long. The DNA for the CDR3 is TGTGCCAGCAGCTTGTCAAATTCACCCCTCCACTTT. This gives the protein CASSLSNSPLHF.

The chain joins TRBV5-6 to TRBJ2-3; 7 bases line up with TRBD1. Trimming cost V 0 bases and J 4 bases; bases outside gene matches: 8. The CDR3 is made up of 16 amino acids. Germline V gives CDR1 SGHDT, CDR2 YYEEEE. The CDR3 is CASSLGGRGFADTQYF. The CDR3, as DNA: TGTGCCAGCAGCTTGGGGGGCAGGGGGTTCGCAGATACGCAGTATTTT.

The chain carries TRBV19 and TRBJ1-5; 12 bases agree with TRBD1. Germline V CDR1 and CDR2: LNHDA, SQIVND (reference sequence). Unmatched junction bases numbered 17, after V lost 6 bases and J lost 11 bases. CDR3 length: 17 residues. The CDR3 protein is CASSPTGTGGRSTAQHF. CDR3 sequence (DNA): TGTGCCAGTAGCCCAACCGGGACAGGGGGCCGGTCGACAGCCCAGCATTTT.

This clone was detected a few times. The V gene is TRBV4-2, the J gene TRBJ1-1; possibly TRBD1 for D (5 bases). This CDR3 comprises 16 residues. CDR1 LGHNA and CDR2 YNFKEQ come from the germline V gene. Trimming cost V 4 bases and J 6 bases, with 21 bases left between them. CDR3 coding DNA: TGTGCCAGCAGCCCCCCACGGGGCAGGTCTATTGCTGAAGCTTTCTTT. Its protein is CASSPPRGRSIAEAFF.

V usage is TRBV4-2 and J usage is TRBJ1-2; TRBD1 is a possible D gene (5 bases). CDR1 and CDR2 (germline): LGHNA, YNFKEQ. V was shortened by 0 bases and J by 3 bases, with 17 bases between the two germline ends. This CDR3 comprises 17 residues. The CDR3 is CASSQDGSGTKDYGYTF. The CDR3 DNA sequence: TGTGCCAGCAGCCAAGATGGATCCGGGACGAAAGACTATGGCTACACCTTC.

The chain recombines TRBV30 with TRBJ1-6; unclear D gene. V lost 4 bases, J lost 8 bases, and 12 bases lay in between. The germline V gene encodes CDR1 GTSNPN and CDR2 SVGIG (reference sequence). The CDR3 sequence is 13 residues long. The CDR3 nucleotides are TGTGCCTGGAAAGGGAGAGCCGATTCACCCCTCCACTTT. Translated, it gives CAWKGRADSPLHF. Full variable domain (outside the CDR3, taken from reference TRBV30 and TRBJ1-6): SQTIHQWPATLVQPVGSPLSLECTVEGTSNPNLYWYRQAAGRGLQLLFYSVGIGQISSEVPQNLSASRPQDRQFILSSKKLLLSDSGFYLCAWKGRADSPLHFGNGTRLTVT.